Below are 10 T cell receptor beta chains sequenced from a single sample in a study of CD8 T cells in Susac syndrome (dated by TCRdb to about 2019). Libraries were constructed by the immunoSEQ multiplex PCR assay. RNA was extracted with the RNeasy kit and 0.5 to 1 ug was reverse transcribed using random hexamers. TCRdb handled the public reads itself, with Q25 trimming in fastp and clone calling in MiXCR, and kept productive beta chains. Entries are consolidated by CDR3 protein sequence, retaining the most common genes and DNA. The sample table shows about 430,000 distinct CDR3 sequences, and roughly 85% are seen once. Approximately 0.12% of the sample rests with the top ten. Material: CD8+ T cells from PBMCs. The origin of the receptors is a human donor with multiple sclerosis.

The chain joins TRBV11-2 to TRBJ1-6, with D uncertain. This CDR3 spans 10 amino acids. V lost 5 bases and J lost 13, with 6 bases in between. Germline V gives CDR1 SGHAT, CDR2 FQNNGV. CDR3 DNA: TGTGCCAGCAGCCCCTATCCCCTCCACTTT. It yields the protein CASSPYPLHF.

This rearrangement joins TRBV15 to TRBJ2-1; D ambiguous. The CDR3 is 13 amino acids. Trimming shortened V by 1 base and J by 3 bases, and 4 bases separated the two germline ends. Germline V gives CDR1 LNHNV, CDR2 YYDKDF (reference sequence). DNA of the CDR3: TGTGCCACCAGCAGAGCCGTCTACAATGAGCAGTTCTTC. Its translation is CATSRAVYNEQFF.

The gene calls are TRBV7-9 and TRBJ2-6; TRBD1 matches 7 bases. The CDR3 extends over 19 amino acids. Germline V gene data show CDR1 as SEHNR and CDR2 as FQNEAQ (reference sequence). Trimming cost V 5 bases and J 1 base; bases outside gene matches: 14. CDR3 sequence reads: CASSTTTGSNWSGANVLTF. In DNA form, the CDR3 reads TGTGCCAGCAGCACAACGACAGGGTCTAACTGGTCTGGGGCCAACGTCCTGACTTTC.

V usage is TRBV6-1 and J usage is TRBJ1-5, with 10 bases identical to TRBD1. Germline-derived CDR1 and CDR2 are MNHNS and SASEGT. The ends lost 8 bases at V and 0 bases at J; junction bases unmatched: 4. The CDR3 length is 15 residues. CDR3 protein: CASGQGEYSNQPQHF. In nucleotides, the CDR3 is TGTGCCAGCGGACAGGGGGAATATAGCAATCAGCCCCAGCATTTT.

The chain joins TRBV7-9 to TRBJ2-7, with 8 bases that match TRBD1. CDR1 is SEHNR and CDR2 is FQNEAQ in the germline V gene (reference sequence). The trim removed 5 bases at V and 2 bases at J, leaving 8 bases unmatched. This CDR3 comprises 15 residues. Here the CDR3 reads CASSPRQGPTYEQYF. The CDR3 DNA is TGTGCCAGCAGCCCCCGACAGGGGCCAACCTACGAGCAGTACTTC. The full variable domain, with the rest looked up from reference TRBV7-9 and TRBJ2-7, is DTGVSQNPRHKITKRGQNVTFRCDPISEHNRLYWYRQTLGQGPEFLTYFQNEAQLEKSRLLSDRFSAERPKGSFSTLEIQRTEQGDSAMYLCASSPRQGPTYEQYFGPGTRLTVT.

This chain joins TRBV10-3 and TRBJ2-1; 8 nucleotides agree with TRBD2. J was trimmed by 0 bases and V by 0 bases; bases with no gene match: 4. From germline, CDR1 is ENHRY and CDR2 SYGVKD. This CDR3 region has 17 residues. CDR3 nucleotide sequence: TGTGCCATCAGTGAGTCTCTCAGCGGGAGCTCCTACAATGAGCAGTTCTTC. Translation: CAISESLSGSSYNEQFF.

The chain is built from TRBV2 and TRBJ1-2, with D unclear. Trimming cost V 1 base and J 2 bases, with 8 bases left between them. The CDR3 totals 14 residues. Germline V gene data show CDR1 as SNHLY and CDR2 as FYNNEI. CDR3 in DNA: TGTGCCAGCAGTGAAGGCAGGCTCAACTATGGCTACACCTTC. Translation: CASSEGRLNYGYTF.

There are a few counts of this clonotype. The gene calls are TRBV4-1 and TRBJ2-7; 7 nucleotides match TRBD2. CDR1 MGHRA and CDR2 YSYEKL come from the germline V gene. Trimming at V came to 4 bases and at J to 4 bases, leaving 7 bases not matched to a gene. There are 14 residues in the CDR3. CDR3 sequence reads: CASSLGGSGYEQYF. DNA for the CDR3: TGCGCCAGCAGCCTCGGCGGGAGTGGTTACGAGCAGTACTTC.

The CDR3 nucleotides read TGCGCCAGCAGCTTGGCCTTAGGGGACTCCGAGCAGTTCTTC. Its protein product is CASSLALGDSEQFF. The chain uses TRBV5-1 and TRBJ2-1; D is perhaps TRBD2 (6 bases). This CDR3 region has 14 residues. The germline V and J ends were trimmed by 0 bases and 10 bases, with 14 bases remaining between them. CDR1 is SGHRS and CDR2 is YFSETQ in the germline V gene. Using reference TRBV5-1 and TRBJ2-1 for the parts outside the CDR3, the full variable domain is KAGVTQTPRYLIKTRGQQVTLSCSPISGHRSVSWYQQTPGQGLQFLFEYFSETQRNKGNFPGRFSGRQFSNSRSEMNVSTLELGDSALYLCASSLALGDSEQFFGPGTRLTVL.

The rearrangement links TRBV27 to TRBJ1-1, with D possibly being TRBD1 (5 bases). Germline V gene sequence: CDR1 MNHEY, CDR2 SMNVEV (reference sequence). Between the trimmed V and J ends, which lost 8 bases and 4 bases, there was a span of 14 bases. There are 13 residues in the CDR3. CDR3 nucleotides: TGTGCCAGCGTCGGGGGAGGGACCACTGAAGCTTTCTTT. It yields the protein CASVGGGTTEAFF.